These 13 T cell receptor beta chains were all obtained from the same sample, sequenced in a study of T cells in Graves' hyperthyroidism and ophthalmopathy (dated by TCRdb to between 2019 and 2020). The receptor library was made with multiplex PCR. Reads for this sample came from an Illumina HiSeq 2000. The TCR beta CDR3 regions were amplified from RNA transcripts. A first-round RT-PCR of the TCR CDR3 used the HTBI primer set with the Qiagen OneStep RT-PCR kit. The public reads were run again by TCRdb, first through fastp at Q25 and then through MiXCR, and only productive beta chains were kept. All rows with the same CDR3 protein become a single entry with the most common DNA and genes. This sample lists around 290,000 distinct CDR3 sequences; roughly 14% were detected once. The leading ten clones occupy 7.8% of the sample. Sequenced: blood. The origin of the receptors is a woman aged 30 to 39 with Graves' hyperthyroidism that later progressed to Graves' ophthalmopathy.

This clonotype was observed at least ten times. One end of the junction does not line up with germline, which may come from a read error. The CDR3 is CASSAGQAKTGELFF. The CDR3 DNA follows: TGTGCCAGCAGTGCAGGACAGGCGAAAACCGGGGAGCTGTTTTTT. The rearrangement joins TRBV6-1 to TRBJ2-2; 7 bases are a match to TRBD1. The CDR3 consists of 15 residues. Germline V lookup: CDR1 MNHNS, CDR2 SASEGT.

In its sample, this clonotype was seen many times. In nucleotides, the CDR3 is TGTGCCAGCAGCTTTGGACAGGGTAGCGGCTACACCTTC. This gives the protein CASSFGQGSGYTF. This sequence joins TRBV5-6 and TRBJ1-2; 8 bases match TRBD1. The length of the CDR3 is 13 residues. V trimming: 2 bases; J trimming: 8 bases; junction bases outside the gene matches: 5. The germline gives CDR1 SGHDT, CDR2 YYEEEE.

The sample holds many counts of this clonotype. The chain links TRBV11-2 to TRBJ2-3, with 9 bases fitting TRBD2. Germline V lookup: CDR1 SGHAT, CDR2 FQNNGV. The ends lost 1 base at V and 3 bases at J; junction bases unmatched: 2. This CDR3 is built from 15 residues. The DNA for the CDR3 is TGTGCCAGCAGCTTAGTGACTAGCGGAACAGATACGCAGTATTTT. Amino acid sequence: CASSLVTSGTDTQYF.

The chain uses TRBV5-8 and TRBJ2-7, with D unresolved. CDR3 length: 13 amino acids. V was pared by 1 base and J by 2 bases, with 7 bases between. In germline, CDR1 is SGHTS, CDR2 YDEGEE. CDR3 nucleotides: TGTGCCAGCAGCTTGTTTAACACCTACGAGCAGTACTTC. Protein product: CASSLFNTYEQYF.

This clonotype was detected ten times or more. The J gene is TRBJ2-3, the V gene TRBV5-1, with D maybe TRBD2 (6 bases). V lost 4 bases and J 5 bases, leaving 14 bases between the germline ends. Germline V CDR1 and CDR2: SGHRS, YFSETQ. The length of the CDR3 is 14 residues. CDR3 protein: CASSLKRAGDTQYF. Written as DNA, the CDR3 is TGCGCCAGCAGCCTAAAGCGGGCCGGAGATACGCAGTATTTT.

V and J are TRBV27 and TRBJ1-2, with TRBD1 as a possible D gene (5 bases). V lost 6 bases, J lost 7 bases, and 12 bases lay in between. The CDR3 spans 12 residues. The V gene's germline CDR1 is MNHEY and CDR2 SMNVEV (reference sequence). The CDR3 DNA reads TGTGCCAGCAGGGGGGGGGTGTCTGGCTACACCTTC. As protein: CASRGGVSGYTF.

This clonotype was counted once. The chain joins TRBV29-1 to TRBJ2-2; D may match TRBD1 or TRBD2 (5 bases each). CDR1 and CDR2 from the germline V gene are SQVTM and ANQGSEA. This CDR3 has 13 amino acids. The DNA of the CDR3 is TGCAGTGCCGGGACGGCTAACACCGGGGAGCTGTTTTTT. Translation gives CSAGTANTGELFF.

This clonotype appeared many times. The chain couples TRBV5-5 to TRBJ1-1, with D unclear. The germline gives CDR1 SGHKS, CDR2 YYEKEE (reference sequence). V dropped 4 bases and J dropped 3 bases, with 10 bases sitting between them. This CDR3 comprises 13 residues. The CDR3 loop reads CASSTEEDTEAFF. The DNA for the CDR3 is TGTGCCAGCAGCACAGAGGAAGACACTGAAGCTTTCTTT.

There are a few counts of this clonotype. This CDR3 is CATSRDLLPGLAGGVGRDEQFF. The CDR3 DNA follows: TGTGCCACCAGCAGAGACCTACTTCCGGGACTAGCGGGAGGGGTGGGAAGGGATGAGCAGTTCTTC. This sequence joins TRBV15 and TRBJ2-1; 16 bases fit TRBD2. Germline-derived CDR1 and CDR2 are LNHNV and YYDKDF (reference sequence). The CDR3 is made up of 22 amino acids. V was pared by 0 bases and J by 8 bases, with 19 bases of the junction left unmatched. Combining the CDR3 with reference TRBV15 and TRBJ2-1 gives the whole variable domain DAMVIQNPRYQVTQFGKPVTLSCSQTLNHNVMYWYQQKSSQAPKLLFHYYDKDFNNEADTPDNFQSRRPNTSFCFLDIRSPGLGDTAMYLCATSRDLLPGLAGGVGRDEQFFGPGTRLTVL.

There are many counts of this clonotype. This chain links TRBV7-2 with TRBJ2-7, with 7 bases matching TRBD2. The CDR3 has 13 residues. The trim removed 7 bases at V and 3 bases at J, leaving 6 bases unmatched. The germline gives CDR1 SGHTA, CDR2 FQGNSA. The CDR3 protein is CASTWGGGYEQYF. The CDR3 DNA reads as TGTGCCAGCACCTGGGGGGGTGGCTACGAGCAGTACTTC.

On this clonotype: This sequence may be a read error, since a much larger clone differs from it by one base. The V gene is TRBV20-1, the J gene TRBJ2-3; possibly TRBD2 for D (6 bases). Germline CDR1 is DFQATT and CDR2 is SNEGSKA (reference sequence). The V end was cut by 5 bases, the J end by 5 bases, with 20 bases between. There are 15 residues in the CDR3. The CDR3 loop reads CSAGGLLEVRDTQYF. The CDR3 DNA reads TGCAGTGCTGGAGGGCTTCTAGAGGTCAGAGATACGCAGTATTTT.

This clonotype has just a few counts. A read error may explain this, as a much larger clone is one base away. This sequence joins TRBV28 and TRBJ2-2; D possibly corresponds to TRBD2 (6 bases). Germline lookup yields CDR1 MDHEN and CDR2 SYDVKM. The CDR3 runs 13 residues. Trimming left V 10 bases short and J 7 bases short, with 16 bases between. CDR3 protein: CATAGRWGGELFF. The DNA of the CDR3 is TGTGCCACCGCAGGGAGGTGGGGCGGGGAGCTGTTTTTT.

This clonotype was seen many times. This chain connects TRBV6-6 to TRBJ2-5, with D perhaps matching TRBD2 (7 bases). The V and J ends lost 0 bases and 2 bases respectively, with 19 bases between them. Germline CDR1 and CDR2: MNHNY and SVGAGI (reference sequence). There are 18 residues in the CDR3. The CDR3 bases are TGTGCCAGCAGTTACTCCCGAGGGGGAACGGGGGGTCAAGAGACCCAGTACTTC. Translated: CASSYSRGGTGGQETQYF.